This T cell receptor (beta chain) stems from a study of spatial heterogeneity in lung cancer. Turning to the study itself: The donor population consisted of 72 patients with untreated, early-stage non-small cell lung cancer. The count of detected beta-chain sequences consistently exceeded that of alpha-chain sequences. Sequenced were any available follow-up PBMC samples, which had been obtained a median of roughly two years after resection.

This clonotype was counted a few times. The antigen remains unidentified. One entry per CDR3 protein results from TCRdb running MiXCR on the 5' RACE reads. The table records more than 95,000 distinct CDR3 sequences, approximately 12% of them present only once. Time point: blood at routine non-recurrence follow-up after resection. Material for sequencing was whole RNA from tumor, nontumor lung or frozen PBMC, left unsorted. Findings and limits, study-wide: There were more appearances of ubiquitous expanded tumor TCRs in blood at resection than at follow-up.

The germline V gene has CDR1 MNHNS and CDR2 SASEGT. The length of the CDR3 is 14 residues. Trimming removed 6 bases at V and 0 bases at J, with 12 bases between. The gene calls are TRBV6-1 and TRBJ2-7, with a possible D match to TRBD1 (5 bases). The sequence was obtained from a male donor with early-stage non-small cell lung cancer. The material was PBMCs, obtained at follow-up. CDR3 nucleotide sequence: TGTGCCAGCAGCCCAGGGATAGGCTCCTACGAGCAGTACTTC. This encodes CASSPGIGSYEQYF.